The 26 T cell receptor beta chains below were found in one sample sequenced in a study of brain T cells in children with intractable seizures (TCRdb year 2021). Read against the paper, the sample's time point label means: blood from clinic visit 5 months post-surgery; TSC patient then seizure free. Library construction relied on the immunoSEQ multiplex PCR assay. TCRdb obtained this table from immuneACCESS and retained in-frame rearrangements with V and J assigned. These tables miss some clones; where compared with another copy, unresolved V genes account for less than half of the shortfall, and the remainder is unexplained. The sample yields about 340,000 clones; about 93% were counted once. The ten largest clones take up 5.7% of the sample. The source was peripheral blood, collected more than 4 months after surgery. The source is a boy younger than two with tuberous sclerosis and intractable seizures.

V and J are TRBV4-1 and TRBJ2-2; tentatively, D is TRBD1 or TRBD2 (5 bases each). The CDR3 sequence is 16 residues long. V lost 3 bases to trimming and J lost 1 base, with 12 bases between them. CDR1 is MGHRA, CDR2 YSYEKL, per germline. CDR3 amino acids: CASSQRAGQNTGELFF. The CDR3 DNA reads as TGCGCCAGCAGCCAGAGGGCAGGGCAGAACACCGGGGAGCTGTTTTTT.

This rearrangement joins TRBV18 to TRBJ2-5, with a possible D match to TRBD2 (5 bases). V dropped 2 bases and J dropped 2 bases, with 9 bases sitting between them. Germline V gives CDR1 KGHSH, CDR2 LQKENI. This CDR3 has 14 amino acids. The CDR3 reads CASSPYPGQETQYF. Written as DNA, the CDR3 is TGTGCCAGCTCACCATACCCGGGACAAGAGACCCAGTACTTC.

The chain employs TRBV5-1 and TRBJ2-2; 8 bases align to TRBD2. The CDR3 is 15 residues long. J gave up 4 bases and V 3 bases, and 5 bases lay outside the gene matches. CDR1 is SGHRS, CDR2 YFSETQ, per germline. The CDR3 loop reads CASSSRGAGTGELFF. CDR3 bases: TGCGCCAGCAGCTCGCGGGGGGCTGGCACCGGGGAGCTGTTTTTT.

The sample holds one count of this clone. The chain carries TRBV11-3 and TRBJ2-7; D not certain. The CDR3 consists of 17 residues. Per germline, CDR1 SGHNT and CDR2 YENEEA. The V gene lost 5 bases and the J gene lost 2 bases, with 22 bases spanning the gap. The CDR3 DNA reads TGTGCCAGCAGCCCCGAAACCCCAACCCTGACGCCCTACGAGCAGTACTTC. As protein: CASSPETPTLTPYEQYF.

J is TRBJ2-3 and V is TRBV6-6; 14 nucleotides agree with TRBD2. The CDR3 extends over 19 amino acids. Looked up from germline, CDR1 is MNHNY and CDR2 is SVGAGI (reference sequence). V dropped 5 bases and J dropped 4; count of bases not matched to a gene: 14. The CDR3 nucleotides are TGTGCCAGCAGTCAAAGAGGGACTAGCGGGGGCAATCGGCCAGATACGCAGTATTTT. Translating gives CASSQRGTSGGNRPDTQYF.

The CDR3 loop is CASSESFRATIYF. CDR3 DNA sequence: TGTGCCAGTAGTGAGTCCTTCAGGGCCACCATATATTTT. V usage is TRBV19 and J usage is TRBJ1-3; perhaps TRBD1 as D (5 bases). Trimming took 5 bases from V and 9 from J, leaving 14 bases between them. The CDR3 is 13 residues long. Germline CDR1 reads LNHDA; CDR2 reads SQIVND (reference sequence).

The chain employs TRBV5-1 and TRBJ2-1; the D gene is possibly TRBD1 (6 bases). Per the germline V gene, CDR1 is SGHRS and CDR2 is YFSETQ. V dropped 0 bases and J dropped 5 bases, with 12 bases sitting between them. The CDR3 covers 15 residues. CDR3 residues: CASSLDRVNHNEQFF. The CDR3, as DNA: TGCGCCAGCAGCTTGGACAGGGTTAACCACAATGAGCAGTTCTTC.

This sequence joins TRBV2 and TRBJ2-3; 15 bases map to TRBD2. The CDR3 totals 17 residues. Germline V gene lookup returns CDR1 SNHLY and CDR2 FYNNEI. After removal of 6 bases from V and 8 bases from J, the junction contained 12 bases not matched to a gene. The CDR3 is CASRGLEGLAGGSTQYF. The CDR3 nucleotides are TGTGCCAGCAGGGGGCTGGAGGGACTAGCGGGGGGAAGTACGCAGTATTTT.

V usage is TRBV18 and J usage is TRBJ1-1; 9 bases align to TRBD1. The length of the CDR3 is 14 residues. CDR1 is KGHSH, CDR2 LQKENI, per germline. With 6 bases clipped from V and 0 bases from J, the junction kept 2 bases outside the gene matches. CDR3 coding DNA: TGTGCCAGCTCGGGACAGGGTTTGAACACTGAAGCTTTCTTT. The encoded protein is CASSGQGLNTEAFF. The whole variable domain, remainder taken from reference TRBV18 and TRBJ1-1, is NAGVMQNPRHLVRRRGQEARLRCSPMKGHSHVYWYRQLPEEGLKFMVYLQKENIIDESGMPKERFSAEFPKEGPSILRIQQVVRGDSAAYFCASSGQGLNTEAFFGQGTRLTVV.

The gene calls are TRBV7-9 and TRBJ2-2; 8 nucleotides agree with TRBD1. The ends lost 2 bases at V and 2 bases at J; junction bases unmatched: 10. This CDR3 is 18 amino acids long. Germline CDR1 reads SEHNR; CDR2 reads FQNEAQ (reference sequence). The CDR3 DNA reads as TGTGCCAGCAGCTTATCACAGGGGGTTTACCATAACACCGGGGAGCTGTTTTTT. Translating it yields CASSLSQGVYHNTGELFF.

The CDR3 sequence is CASSQVTGGTLYEQYF. The CDR3 DNA is TGCGCCAGCAGCCAAGTAACAGGGGGAACCCTCTACGAGCAGTACTTC. The rearrangement links TRBV4-1 to TRBJ2-7, with TRBD1 matching over 8 bases. Per germline, CDR1 MGHRA and CDR2 YSYEKL. V gave up 1 base and J gave up 3 bases; unmatched junction bases: 8. The CDR3 contains 16 residues.

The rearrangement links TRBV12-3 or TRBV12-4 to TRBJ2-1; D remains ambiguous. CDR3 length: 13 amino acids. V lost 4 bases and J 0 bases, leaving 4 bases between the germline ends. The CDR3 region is CASSYGSYNEQFF. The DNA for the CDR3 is TGTGCCAGCAGTTACGGCTCCTACAATGAGCAGTTCTTC.

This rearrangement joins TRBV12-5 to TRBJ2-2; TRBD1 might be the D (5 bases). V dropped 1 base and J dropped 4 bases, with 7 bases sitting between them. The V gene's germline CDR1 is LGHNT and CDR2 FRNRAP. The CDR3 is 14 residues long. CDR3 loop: CASGLEGLTGELFF. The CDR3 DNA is TGTGCTAGTGGTTTGGAGGGGCTCACCGGGGAGCTGTTTTTT.

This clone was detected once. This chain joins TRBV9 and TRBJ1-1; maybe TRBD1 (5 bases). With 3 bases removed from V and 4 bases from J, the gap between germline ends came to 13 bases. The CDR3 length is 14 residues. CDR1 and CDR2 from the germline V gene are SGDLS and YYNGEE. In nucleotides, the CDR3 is TGTGCCAGCAGCGGATCAGGGATGGGCACTGAAGCTTTCTTT. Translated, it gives CASSGSGMGTEAFF.

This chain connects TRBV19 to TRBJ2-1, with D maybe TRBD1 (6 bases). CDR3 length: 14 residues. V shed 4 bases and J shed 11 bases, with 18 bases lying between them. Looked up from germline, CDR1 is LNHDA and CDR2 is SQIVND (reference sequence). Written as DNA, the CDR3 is TGTGCCAGTAGTACAATGACCTCGACAGGAAAGCAGTTCTTC. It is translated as CASSTMTSTGKQFF.

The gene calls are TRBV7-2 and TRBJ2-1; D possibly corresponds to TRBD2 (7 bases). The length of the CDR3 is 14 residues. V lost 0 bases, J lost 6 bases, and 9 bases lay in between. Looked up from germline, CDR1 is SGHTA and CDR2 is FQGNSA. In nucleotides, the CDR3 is TGTGCCAGCAGCTTAGCGGGGGGGCGCAATGAGCAGTTCTTC. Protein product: CASSLAGGRNEQFF.

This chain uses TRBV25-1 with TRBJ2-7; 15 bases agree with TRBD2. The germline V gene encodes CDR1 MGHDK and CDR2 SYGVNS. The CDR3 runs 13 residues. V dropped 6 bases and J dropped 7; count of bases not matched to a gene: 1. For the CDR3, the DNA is TGTGCCAGCAGGGGGACTAGCGGGAGGGAGCAGTACTTC. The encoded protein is CASRGTSGREQYF.

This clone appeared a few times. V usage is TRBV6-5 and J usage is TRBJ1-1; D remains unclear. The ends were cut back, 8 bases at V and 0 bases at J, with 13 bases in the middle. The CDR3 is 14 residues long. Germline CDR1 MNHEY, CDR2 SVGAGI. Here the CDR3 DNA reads TGTGCCAGCCGAAGCACAAACCTGAACACTGAAGCTTTCTTT. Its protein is CASRSTNLNTEAFF.

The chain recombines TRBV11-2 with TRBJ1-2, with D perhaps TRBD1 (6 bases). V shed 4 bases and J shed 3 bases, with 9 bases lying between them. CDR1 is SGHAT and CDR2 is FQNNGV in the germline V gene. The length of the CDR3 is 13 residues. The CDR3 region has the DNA TGTGCCAGCAGCTCGGGACAAGACTATGGCTACACCTTC. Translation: CASSSGQDYGYTF.

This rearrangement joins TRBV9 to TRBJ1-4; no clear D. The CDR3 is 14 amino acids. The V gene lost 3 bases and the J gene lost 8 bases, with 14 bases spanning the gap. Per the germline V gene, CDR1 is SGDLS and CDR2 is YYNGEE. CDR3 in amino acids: CASSERASREKLFF. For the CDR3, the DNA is TGTGCCAGCAGCGAGCGGGCATCCCGGGAAAAACTGTTTTTT.

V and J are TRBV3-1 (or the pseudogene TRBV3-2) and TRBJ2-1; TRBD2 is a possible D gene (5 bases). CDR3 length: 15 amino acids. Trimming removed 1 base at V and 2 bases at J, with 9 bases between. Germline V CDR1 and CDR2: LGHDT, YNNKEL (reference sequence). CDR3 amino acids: CASSQGLLAYNEQFF. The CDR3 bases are TGTGCCAGCAGCCAAGGATTACTAGCCTACAATGAGCAGTTCTTC.

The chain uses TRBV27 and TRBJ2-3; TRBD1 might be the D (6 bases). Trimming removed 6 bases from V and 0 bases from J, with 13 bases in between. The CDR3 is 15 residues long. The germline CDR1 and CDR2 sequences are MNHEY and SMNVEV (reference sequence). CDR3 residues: CASRGQHFSTDTQYF. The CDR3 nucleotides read TGTGCCAGCAGGGGACAACACTTTAGCACAGATACGCAGTATTTT.

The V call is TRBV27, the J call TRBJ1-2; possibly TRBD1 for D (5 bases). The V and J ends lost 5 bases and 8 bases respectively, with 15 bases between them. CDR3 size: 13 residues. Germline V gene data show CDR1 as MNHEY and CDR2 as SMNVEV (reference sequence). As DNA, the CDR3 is TGTGCCAGCAGTCCGGGGCCAGGGAGCGGCTACACCTTC. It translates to CASSPGPGSGYTF.

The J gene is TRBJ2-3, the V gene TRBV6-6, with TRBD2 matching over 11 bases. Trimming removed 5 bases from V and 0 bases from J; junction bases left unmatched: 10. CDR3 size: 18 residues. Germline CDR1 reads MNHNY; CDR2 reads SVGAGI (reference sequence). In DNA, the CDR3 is TGTGCCAGCAGTCTCGGGGTAGCGGGGGGGTGGAGCACAGATACGCAGTATTTT. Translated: CASSLGVAGGWSTDTQYF.

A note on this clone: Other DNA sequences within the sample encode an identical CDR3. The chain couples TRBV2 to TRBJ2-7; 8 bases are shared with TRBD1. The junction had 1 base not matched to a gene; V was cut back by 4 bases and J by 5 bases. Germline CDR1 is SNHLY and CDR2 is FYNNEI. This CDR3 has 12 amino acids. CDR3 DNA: TGTGCCAGCAGTGGACAGGGGAACGAGCAGTACTTC. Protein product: CASSGQGNEQYF.

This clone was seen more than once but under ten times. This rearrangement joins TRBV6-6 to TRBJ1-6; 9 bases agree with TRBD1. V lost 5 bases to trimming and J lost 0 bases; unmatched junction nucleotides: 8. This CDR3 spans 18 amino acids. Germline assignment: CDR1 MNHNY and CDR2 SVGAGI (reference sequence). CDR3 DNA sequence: TGTGCCAGCAGTCGTTACCGGGACAGGGTCTCCTATAATTCACCCCTCCACTTT. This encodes CASSRYRDRVSYNSPLHF.